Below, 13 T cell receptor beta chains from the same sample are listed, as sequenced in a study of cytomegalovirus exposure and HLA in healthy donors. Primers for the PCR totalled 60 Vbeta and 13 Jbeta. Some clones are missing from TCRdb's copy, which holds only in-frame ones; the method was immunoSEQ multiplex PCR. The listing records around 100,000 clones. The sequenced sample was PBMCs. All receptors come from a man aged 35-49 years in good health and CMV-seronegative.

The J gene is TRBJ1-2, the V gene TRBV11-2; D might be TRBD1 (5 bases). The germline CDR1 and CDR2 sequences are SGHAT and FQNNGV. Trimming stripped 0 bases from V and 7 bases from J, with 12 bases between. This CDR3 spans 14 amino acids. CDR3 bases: TGTGCCAGCAGCTTAGAAGGACAAAAGGGTGGCTACACCTTC. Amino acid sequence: CASSLEGQKGGYTF. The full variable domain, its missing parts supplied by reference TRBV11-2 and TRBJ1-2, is EAGVAQSPRYKIIEKRQSVAFWCNPISGHATLYWYQQILGQGPKLLIQFQNNGVVDDSQLPKDRFSAERLKGVDSTLKIQPAKLEDSAVYLCASSLEGQKGGYTFGSGTRLTVV.

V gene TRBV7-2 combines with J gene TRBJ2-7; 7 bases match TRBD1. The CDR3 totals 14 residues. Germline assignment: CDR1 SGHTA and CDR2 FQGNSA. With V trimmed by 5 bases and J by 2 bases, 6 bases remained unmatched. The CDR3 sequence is CASSQRTGTYEQYF. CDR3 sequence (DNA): TGTGCCAGCAGCCAGCGGACAGGTACCTACGAGCAGTACTTC.

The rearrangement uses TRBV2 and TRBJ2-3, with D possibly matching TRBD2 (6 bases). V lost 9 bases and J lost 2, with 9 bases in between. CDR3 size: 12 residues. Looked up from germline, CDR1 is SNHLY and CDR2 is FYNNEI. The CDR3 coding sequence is TGTGCCAGGAAGGACTACACAGATACGCAGTATTTT. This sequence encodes CARKDYTDTQYF.

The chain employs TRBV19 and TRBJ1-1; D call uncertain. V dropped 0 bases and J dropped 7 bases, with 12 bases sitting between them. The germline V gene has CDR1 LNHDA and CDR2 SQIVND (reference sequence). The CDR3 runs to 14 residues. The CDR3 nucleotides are TGTGCCAGTAGTATAGACGGGGTATTGGGTGAAGCTTTCTTT. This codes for CASSIDGVLGEAFF.

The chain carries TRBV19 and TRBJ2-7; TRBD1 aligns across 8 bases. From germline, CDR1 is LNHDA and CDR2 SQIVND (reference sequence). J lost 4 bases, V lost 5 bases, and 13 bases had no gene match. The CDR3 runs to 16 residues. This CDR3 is CASSASRPGQEYEQYF. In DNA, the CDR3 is TGTGCCAGTAGTGCATCGCGACCGGGACAGGAGTACGAGCAGTACTTC.

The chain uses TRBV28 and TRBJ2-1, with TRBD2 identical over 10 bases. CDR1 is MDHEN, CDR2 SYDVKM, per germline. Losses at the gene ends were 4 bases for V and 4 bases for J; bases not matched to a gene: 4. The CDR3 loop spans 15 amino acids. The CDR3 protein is CASSSGLAVYNEQFF. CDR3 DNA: TGTGCCAGCAGTTCTGGACTAGCGGTATACAATGAGCAGTTCTTC.

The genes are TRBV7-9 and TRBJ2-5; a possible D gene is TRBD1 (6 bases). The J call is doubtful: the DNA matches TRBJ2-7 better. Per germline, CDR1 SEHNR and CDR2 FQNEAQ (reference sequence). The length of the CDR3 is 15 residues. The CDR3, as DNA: TGTGCCAGCAGCTCGCAGGGGAAGGCTTCCTACGAGCAGTACTTC. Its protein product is CASSSQGKASYEQYF.

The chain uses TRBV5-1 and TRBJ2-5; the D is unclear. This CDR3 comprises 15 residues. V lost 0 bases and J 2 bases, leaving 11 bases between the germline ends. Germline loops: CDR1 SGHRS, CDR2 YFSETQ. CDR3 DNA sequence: TGCGCCAGCAGCTTGGGAGCTCAGGTACAAGAGACCCAGTACTTC. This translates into CASSLGAQVQETQYF.

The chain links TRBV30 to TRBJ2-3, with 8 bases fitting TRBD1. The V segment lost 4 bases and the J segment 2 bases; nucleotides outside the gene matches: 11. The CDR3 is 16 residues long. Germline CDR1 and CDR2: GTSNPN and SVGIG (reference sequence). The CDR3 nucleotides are TGTGCCTGGACCCTGGGGGCAGGGGGCATCACAGATACGCAGTATTTT. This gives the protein CAWTLGAGGITDTQYF. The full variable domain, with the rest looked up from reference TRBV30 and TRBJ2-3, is SQTIHQWPATLVQPVGSPLSLECTVEGTSNPNLYWYRQAAGRGLQLLFYSVGIGQISSEVPQNLSASRPQDRQFILSSKKLLLSDSGFYLCAWTLGAGGITDTQYFGPGTRLTVL.

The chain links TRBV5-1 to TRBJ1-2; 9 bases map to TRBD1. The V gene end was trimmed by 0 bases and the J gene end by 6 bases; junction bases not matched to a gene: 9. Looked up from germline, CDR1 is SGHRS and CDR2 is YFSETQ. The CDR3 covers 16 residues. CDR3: CASSLGPGQGYDGYTF. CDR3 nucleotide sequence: TGCGCCAGCAGCTTGGGACCGGGACAGGGTTACGATGGCTACACCTTC.

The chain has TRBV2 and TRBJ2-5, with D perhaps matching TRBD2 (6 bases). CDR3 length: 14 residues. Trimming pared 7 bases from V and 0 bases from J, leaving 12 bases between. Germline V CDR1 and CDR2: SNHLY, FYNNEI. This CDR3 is CASTAGGNQETQYF. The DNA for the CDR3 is TGTGCCAGCACAGCCGGGGGTAACCAAGAGACCCAGTACTTC.

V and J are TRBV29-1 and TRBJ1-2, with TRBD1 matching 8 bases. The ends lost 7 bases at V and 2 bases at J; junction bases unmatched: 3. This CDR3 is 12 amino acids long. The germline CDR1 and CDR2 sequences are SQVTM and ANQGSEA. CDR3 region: CSARQGNYGYTF. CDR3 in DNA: TGCAGCGCACGACAGGGGAACTATGGCTACACCTTC.

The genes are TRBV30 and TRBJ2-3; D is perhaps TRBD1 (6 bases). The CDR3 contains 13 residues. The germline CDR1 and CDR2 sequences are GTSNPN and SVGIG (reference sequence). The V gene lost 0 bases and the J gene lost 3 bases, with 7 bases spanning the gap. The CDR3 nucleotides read TGTGCCTGGAGTGTTAGGGGGACAGATACGCAGTATTTT. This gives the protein CAWSVRGTDTQYF.